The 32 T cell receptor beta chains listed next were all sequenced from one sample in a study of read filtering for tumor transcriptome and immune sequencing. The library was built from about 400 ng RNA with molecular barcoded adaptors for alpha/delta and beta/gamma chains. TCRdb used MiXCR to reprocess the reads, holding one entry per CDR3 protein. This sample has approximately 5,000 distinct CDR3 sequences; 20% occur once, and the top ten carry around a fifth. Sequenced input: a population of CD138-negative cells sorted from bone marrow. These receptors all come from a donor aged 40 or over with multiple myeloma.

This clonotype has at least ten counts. The CDR3 is CASSSRNSDTLSTNEKLFF. CDR3 bases: TGTGCCAGCAGTTCCAGAAACAGTGACACTCTCTCAACTAATGAAAAACTGTTTTTT. The chain recombines TRBV7-9 with TRBJ1-4; D call uncertain. CDR1 is SEHNR, CDR2 FQNEAQ, per germline (reference sequence). Trimming took off 6 bases at V and 0 bases at J, with 23 bases between the two ends. The CDR3 length is 19 residues. Variable domain in full (rest from reference TRBV7-9 and TRBJ1-4): DTGVSQNPRHKITKRGQNVTFRCDPISEHNRLYWYRQTLGQGPEFLTYFQNEAQLEKSRLLSDRFSAERPKGSFSTLEIQRTEQGDSAMYLCASSSRNSDTLSTNEKLFFGSGTQLSVL.

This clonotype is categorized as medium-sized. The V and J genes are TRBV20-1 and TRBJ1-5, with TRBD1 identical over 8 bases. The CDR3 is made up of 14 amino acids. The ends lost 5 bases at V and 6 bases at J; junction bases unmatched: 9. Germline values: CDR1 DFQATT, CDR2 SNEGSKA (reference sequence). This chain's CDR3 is CSAWTGHAGQPQHF. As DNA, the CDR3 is TGCAGTGCTTGGACAGGGCATGCGGGTCAGCCCCAGCATTTT.

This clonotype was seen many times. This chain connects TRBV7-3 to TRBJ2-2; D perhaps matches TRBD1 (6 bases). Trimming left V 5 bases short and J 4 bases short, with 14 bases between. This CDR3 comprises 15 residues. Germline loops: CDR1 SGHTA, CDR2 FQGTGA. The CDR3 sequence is CASSPGGQLTGELFF. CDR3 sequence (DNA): TGTGCCAGCAGCCCAGGAGGACAGCTCACCGGGGAGCTGTTTTTT.

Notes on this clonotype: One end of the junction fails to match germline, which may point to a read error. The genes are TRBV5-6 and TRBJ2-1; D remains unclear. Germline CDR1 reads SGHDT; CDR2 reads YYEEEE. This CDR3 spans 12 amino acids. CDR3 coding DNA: TGTGCCGGCAGCTCACTCACGAATGAGCAGTCCTTC. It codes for CAGSSLTNEQSF. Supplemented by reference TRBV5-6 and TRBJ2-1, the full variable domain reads DAGVTQSPTHLIKTRGQQVTLRCSPKSGHDTVSWYQQALGQGPQFIFQYYEEEERQRGNFPDRFSGHQFPNYSSELNVNALLLGDSALYLCAGSSLTNEQSFGPGTRLTVL.

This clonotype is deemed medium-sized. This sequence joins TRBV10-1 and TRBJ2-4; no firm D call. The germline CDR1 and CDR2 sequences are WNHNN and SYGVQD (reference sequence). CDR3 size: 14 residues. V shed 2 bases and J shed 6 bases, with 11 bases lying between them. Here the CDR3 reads CASSEAPNRNIQYF. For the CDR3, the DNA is TGCGCCAGCAGTGAGGCCCCAAACAGAAACATTCAGTACTTC.

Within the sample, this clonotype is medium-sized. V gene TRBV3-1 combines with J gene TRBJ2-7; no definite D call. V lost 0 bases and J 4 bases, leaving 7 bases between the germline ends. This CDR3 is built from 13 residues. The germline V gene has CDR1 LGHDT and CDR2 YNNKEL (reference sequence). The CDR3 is CASSQDRLYEQYF. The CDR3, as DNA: TGTGCCAGCAGCCAAGATCGGTTGTACGAGCAGTACTTC.

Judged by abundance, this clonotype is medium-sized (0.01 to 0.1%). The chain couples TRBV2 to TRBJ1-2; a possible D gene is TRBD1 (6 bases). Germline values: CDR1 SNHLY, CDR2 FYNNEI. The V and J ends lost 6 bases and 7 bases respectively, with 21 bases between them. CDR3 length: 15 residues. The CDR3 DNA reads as TGTGCCAGCAGCGCCCGCAGGGGAGGTCTGTCTGGCTACACCTTC. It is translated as CASSARRGGLSGYTF.

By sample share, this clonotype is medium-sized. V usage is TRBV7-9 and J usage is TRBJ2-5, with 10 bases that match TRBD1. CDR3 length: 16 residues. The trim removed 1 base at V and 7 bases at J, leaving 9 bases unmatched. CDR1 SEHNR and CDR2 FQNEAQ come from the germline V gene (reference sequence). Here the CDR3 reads CASSLGGQGHRGTQYF. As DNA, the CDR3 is TGTGCCAGCAGCTTAGGGGGACAGGGGCACCGGGGGACCCAGTACTTC.

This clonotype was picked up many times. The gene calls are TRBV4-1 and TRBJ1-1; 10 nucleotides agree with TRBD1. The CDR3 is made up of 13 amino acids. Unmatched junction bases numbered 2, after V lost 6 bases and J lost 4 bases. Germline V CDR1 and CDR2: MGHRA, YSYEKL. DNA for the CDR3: TGCGCCAGCAGGGGGACAGGGGTCACTGAAGCTTTCTTT. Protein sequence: CASRGTGVTEAFF.

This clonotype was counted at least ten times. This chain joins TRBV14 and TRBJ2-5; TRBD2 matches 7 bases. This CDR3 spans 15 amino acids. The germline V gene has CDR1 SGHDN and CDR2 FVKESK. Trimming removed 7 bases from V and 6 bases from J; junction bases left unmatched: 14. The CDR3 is CASTNRWGGTQTQYF. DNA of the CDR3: TGTGCCAGCACCAACCGGTGGGGAGGGACGCAGACCCAGTACTTC. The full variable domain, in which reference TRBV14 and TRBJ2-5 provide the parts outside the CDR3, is EAGVTQFPSHSVIEKGQTVTLRCDPISGHDNLYWYRRVMGKEIKFLLHFVKESKQDESGMPNNRFLAERTGGTYSTLKVQPAELEDSGVYFCASTNRWGGTQTQYFGPGTRLLVL.

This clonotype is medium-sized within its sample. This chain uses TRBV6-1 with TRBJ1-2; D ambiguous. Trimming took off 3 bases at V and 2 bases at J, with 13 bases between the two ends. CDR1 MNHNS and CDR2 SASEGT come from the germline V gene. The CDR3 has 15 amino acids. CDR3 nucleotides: TGTGCCAGCAGTGATATTGACGGATTAAACTATGGCTACACCTTC. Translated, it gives CASSDIDGLNYGYTF.

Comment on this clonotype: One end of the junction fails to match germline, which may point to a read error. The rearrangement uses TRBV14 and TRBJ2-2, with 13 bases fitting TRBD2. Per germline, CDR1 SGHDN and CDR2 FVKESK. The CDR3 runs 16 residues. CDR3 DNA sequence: TGTGCCAGCAGCCCCGGACTAGCGGGAGTCACCGGGGCGCTGTTTTTT. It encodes CASSPGLAGVTGALFF. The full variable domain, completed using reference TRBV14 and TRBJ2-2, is EAGVTQFPSHSVIEKGQTVTLRCDPISGHDNLYWYRRVMGKEIKFLLHFVKESKQDESGMPNNRFLAERTGGTYSTLKVQPAELEDSGVYFCASSPGLAGVTGALFFGEGSRLTVL.

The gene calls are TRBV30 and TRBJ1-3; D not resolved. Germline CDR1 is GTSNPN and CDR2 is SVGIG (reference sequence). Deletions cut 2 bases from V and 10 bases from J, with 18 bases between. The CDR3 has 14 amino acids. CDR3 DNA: TGTGCCTGGAGTATCCCGCGGGCACCCTGGACCATATATTTT. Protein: CAWSIPRAPWTIYF.

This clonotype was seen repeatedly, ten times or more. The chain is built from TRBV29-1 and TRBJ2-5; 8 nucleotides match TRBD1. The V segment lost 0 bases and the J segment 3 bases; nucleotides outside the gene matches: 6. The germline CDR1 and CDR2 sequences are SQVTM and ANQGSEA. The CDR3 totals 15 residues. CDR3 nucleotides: TGCAGCGTTGAAGATGGCAGGGGGCTCGAAGAGACCCAGTACTTC. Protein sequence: CSVEDGRGLEETQYF.

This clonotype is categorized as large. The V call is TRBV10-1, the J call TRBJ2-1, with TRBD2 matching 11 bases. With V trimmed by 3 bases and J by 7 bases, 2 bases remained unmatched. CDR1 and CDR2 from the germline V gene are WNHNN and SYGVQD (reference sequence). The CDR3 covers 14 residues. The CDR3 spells CASSESSGRNEQFF. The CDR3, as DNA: TGCGCCAGCAGTGAATCTAGCGGGAGGAATGAGCAGTTCTTC.

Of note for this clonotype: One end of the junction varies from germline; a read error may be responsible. DNA for the CDR3: TGTGCCTGCAGAACCGCGCACTCAGCCAAAAACATTCAGTACTTC. As protein: CACRTAHSAKNIQYF. The V gene is TRBV11-2, the J gene TRBJ2-4; D not resolved. Germline V gives CDR1 SGHAT, CDR2 FQNNGV. The CDR3 has 15 amino acids.

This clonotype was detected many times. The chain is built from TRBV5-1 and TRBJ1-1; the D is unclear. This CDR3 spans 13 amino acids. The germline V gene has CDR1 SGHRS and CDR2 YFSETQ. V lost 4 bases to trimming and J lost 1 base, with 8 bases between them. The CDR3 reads CASSDRTNTEAFF. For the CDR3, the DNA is TGCGCCAGCAGCGATCGGACGAACACTGAAGCTTTCTTT.

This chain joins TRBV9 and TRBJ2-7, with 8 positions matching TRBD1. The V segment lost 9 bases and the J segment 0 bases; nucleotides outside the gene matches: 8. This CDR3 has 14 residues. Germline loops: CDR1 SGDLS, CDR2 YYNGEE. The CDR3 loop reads CAIRQGISSYEQYF. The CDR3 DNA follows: TGTGCCATCAGACAGGGGATAAGCTCCTACGAGCAGTACTTC.

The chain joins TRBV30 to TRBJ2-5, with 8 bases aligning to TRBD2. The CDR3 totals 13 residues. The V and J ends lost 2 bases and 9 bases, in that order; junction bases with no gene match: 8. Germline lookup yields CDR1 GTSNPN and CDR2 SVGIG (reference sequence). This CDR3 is CAWSTSGGVSQYF. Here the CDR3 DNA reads TGTGCCTGGAGTACTAGCGGAGGTGTATCCCAGTACTTC.

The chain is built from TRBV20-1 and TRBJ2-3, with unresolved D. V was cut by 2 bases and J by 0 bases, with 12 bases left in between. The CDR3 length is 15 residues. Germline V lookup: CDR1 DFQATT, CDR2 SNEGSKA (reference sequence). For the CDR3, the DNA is TGCAGTGCTAGAACGCCGGCCGGAAGCACAGATACGCAGTATTTT. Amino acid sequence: CSARTPAGSTDTQYF.

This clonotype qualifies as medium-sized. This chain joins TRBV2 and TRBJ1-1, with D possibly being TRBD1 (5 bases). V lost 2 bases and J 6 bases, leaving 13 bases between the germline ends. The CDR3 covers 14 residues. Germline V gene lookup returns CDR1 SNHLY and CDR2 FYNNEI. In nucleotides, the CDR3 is TGTGCCAGCAGTGAACAGGGAGTCGGGGCTGAAGCTTTCTTT. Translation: CASSEQGVGAEAFF.

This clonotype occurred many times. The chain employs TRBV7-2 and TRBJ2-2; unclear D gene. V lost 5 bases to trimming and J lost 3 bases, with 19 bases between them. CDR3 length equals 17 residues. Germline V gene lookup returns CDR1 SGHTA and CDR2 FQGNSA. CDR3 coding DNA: TGTGCCAGCAGCAACAGAAGGCTCGGGCCAGACACCGGGGAGCTGTTTTTT. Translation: CASSNRRLGPDTGELFF.

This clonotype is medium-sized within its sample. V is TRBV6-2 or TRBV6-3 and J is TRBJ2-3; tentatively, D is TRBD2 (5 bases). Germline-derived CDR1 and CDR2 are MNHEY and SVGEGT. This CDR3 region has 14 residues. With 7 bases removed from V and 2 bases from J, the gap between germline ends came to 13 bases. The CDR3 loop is CASKPGRDTDTQYF. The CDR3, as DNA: TGTGCCAGCAAGCCGGGGAGAGACACAGATACGCAGTATTTT.

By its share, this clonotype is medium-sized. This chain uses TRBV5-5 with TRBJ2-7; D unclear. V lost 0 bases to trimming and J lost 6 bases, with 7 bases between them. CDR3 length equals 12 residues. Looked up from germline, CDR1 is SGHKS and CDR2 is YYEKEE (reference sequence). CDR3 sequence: CASSLVSSEQYF. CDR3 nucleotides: TGTGCCAGCAGCTTGGTTAGTTCCGAGCAGTACTTC. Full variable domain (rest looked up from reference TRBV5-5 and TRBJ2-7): DAGVTQSPTHLIKTRGQQVTLRCSPISGHKSVSWYQQVLGQGPQFIFQYYEKEERGRGNFPDRFSARQFPNYSSELNVNALLLGDSALYLCASSLVSSEQYFGPGTRLTVT.

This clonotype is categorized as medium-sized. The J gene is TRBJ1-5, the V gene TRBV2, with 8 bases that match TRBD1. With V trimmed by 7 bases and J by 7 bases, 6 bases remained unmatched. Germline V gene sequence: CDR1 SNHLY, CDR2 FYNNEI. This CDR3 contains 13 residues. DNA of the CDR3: TGTGCCAGCACGGACAGGGAAAGGCAGCCCCAGCATTTT. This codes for CASTDRERQPQHF.

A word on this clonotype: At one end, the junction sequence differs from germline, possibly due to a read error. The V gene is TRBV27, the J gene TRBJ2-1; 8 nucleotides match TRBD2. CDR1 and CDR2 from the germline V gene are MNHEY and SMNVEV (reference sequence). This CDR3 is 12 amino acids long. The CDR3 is CASTAGGIEQLF. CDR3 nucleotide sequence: TGTGCCAGCACTGCGGGAGGCATTGAGCAGCTCTTC.

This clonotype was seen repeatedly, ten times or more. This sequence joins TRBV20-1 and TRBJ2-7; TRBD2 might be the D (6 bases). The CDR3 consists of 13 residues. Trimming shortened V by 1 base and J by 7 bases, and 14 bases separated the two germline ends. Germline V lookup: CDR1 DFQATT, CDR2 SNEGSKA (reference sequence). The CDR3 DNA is TGCAGTGCTAGAGGGGTCCCGGGGGAGGAGCAGTACTTC. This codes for CSARGVPGEEQYF.

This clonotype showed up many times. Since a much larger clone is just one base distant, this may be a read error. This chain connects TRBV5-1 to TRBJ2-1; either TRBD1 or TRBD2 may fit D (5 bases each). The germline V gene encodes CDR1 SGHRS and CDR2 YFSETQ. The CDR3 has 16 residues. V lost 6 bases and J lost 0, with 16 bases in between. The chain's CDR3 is CASTPRPGSSYNEQFF. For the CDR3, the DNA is TGCGCCAGCACCCCCCGCCCAGGGAGCTCCTACAATGAGCAGTTCTTC.

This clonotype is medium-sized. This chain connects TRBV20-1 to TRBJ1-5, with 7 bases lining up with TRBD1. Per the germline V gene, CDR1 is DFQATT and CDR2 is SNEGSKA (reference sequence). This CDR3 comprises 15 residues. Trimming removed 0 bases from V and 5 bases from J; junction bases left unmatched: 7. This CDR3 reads CSARERGTDYQPQHF. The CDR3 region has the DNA TGCAGTGCTAGAGAGAGGGGGACAGATTATCAGCCCCAGCATTTT.

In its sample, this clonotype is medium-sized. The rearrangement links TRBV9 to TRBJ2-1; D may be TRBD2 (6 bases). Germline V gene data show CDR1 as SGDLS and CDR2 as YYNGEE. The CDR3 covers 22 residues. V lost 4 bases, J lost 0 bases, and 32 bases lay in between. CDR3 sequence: CASSLRDSSVLAGGSSYNEQFF. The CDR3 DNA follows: TGTGCCAGCAGCCTCCGGGACTCTAGCGTGCTCGCGGGTGGGAGCTCCTACAATGAGCAGTTCTTC.

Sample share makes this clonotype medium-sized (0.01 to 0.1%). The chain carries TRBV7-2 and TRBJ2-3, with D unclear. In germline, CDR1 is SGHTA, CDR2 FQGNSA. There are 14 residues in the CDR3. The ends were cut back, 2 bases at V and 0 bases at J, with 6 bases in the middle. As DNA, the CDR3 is TGTGCCAGCAGCTTAATCGGGAGCACAGATACGCAGTATTTT. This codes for CASSLIGSTDTQYF.

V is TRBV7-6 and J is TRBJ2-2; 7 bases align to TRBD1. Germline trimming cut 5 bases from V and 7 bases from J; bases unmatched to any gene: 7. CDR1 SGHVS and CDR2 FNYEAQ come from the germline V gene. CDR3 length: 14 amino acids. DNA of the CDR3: TGTGCCAGCAGCCCTATGACAGGGTTCGGGGAGCTGTTTTTT. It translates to CASSPMTGFGELFF.